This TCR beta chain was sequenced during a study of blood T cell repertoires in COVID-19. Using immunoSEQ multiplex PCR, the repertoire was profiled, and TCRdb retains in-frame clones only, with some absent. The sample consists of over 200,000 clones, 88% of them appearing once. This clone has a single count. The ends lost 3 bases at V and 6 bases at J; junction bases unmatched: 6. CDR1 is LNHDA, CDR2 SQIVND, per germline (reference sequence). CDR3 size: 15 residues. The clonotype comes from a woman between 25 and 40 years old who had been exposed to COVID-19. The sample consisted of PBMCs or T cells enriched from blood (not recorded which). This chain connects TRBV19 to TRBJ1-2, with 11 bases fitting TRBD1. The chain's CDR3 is CASSIPRDRGNGYTF. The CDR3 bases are TGTGCCAGTAGTATTCCTCGGGACAGGGGGAATGGCTACACCTTC.